These 16 T cell receptor beta chains came from one sample sequenced in a study of shared clonotypes between healthy human individuals. Terminally differentiated effector memory CD45RA+ cells were excluded by CCR7 positive selection of CD45RO-negative cells. Profiled with immunoSEQ multiplex PCR; TCRdb holds only in-frame clones, not every one. The sample lists about 2.1 million clones, just under 95% occurring once. Sequencing was carried out using naive CD8+ T cells from PBMCs. These receptors were obtained from a young man in good health. Some clones in this sample may be carry-over from other donors' samples.

This rearrangement joins TRBV6-1 to TRBJ2-1; the D gene is possibly TRBD2 (6 bases). From germline, CDR1 is MNHNS and CDR2 SASEGT. V was pared by 1 base and J by 3 bases, with 13 bases between. CDR3 length: 16 amino acids. For the CDR3, the DNA is TGTGCCAGCAGTGAAGGAGCCCTAGCGCACTACAATGAGCAGTTCTTC. This gives the protein CASSEGALAHYNEQFF.

This chain uses TRBV11-1 with TRBJ1-1; D unresolved. Germline CDR1 and CDR2: SGHAT and FQDESV (reference sequence). This CDR3 contains 11 residues. V was pared by 5 bases and J by 11 bases, with 12 bases between. CDR3 nucleotide sequence: TGTGCCAGCAGCCAGGACTATTGGGCTTTCTTT. It translates to CASSQDYWAFF.

This clone is a singleton in its sample. The rearrangement uses TRBV27 and TRBJ2-1; D uncertain. The CDR3 sequence is 15 residues long. Trimming cost V 3 bases and J 2 bases, with 11 bases left between them. Germline loops: CDR1 MNHEY, CDR2 SMNVEV (reference sequence). DNA of the CDR3: TGTGCCAGCAGTTTCGGGCAGAATCCCTACAATGAGCAGTTCTTC. Translating it yields CASSFGQNPYNEQFF.

The chain joins TRBV5-4 to TRBJ1-2, with 8 bases fitting TRBD1. This CDR3 contains 15 residues. The V gene's germline CDR1 is SGHNT and CDR2 YYREEE (reference sequence). V gave up 1 base and J gave up 4 bases; unmatched junction bases: 6. Written as DNA, the CDR3 is TGTGCCAGCAGCTTGAGAACAGGGGGTGTCTATGGCTACACCTTC. Translating it yields CASSLRTGGVYGYTF. The entire variable domain, with the rest obtained from reference TRBV5-4 and TRBJ1-2, is as follows: ETGVTQSPTHLIKTRGQQVTLRCSSQSGHNTVSWYQQALGQGPQFIFQYYREEENGRGNFPPRFSGLQFPNYSSELNVNALELDDSALYLCASSLRTGGVYGYTFGSGTRLTVV.

As concerns this clone: Other DNA variants within this sample encode the same CDR3. V gene TRBV2 combines with J gene TRBJ2-1; D is uncertain. Germline V gives CDR1 SNHLY, CDR2 FYNNEI. V dropped 4 bases and J dropped 0 bases, with 7 bases sitting between them. This CDR3 has 14 amino acids. The CDR3 protein is CASSAASSYNEQFF. The CDR3 DNA reads as TGTGCCAGCAGTGCTGCGAGCTCCTACAATGAGCAGTTCTTC.

This clone was picked up one time. The chain links TRBV28 to TRBJ1-1, with a possible D match to TRBD1 (5 bases). The germline CDR1 and CDR2 sequences are MDHEN and SYDVKM. This CDR3 comprises 14 residues. V was trimmed by 8 bases and J by 1 base, leaving 14 bases between them. CDR3: CASRPGRENTEAFF. The CDR3 DNA reads as TGTGCCAGCCGGCCCGGCAGGGAGAACACTGAAGCTTTCTTT. The whole variable domain, remainder taken from reference TRBV28 and TRBJ1-1, is DVKVTQSSRYLVKRTGEKVFLECVQDMDHENMFWYRQDPGLGLRLIYFSYDVKMKEKGDIPEGYSVSREKKERFSLILESASTNQTSMYLCASRPGRENTEAFFGQGTRLTVV.

V and J are TRBV28 and TRBJ2-7; D is uncertain. Trimming removed 5 bases from V and 4 bases from J, with 9 bases in between. Germline CDR1 and CDR2: MDHEN and SYDVKM. The CDR3 has 12 amino acids. The CDR3 region has the DNA TGTGCCAGCAGTCCAACGATTTACGAGCAGTACTTC. Translation gives CASSPTIYEQYF.

The chain recombines TRBV7-2 with TRBJ2-3, with D possibly being TRBD1 or TRBD2 (6 bases each). Germline assignment: CDR1 SGHTA and CDR2 FQGNSA. CDR3 length equals 16 residues. Trimming pared 5 bases from V and 5 bases from J, leaving 20 bases between. The CDR3 DNA is TGTGCCAGCAGCATAAGGCCGGGCAGGGGACTAGATACGCAGTATTTT. Protein sequence: CASSIRPGRGLDTQYF. Using reference TRBV7-2 and TRBJ2-3 for the parts outside the CDR3, the full variable domain is GAGVSQSPSNKVTEKGKDVELRCDPISGHTALYWYRQSLGQGLEFLIYFQGNSAPDKSGLPSDRFSAERTGGSVSTLTIQRTQQEDSAVYLCASSIRPGRGLDTQYFGPGTRLTVL.

The chain carries TRBV19 and TRBJ2-3, with a possible D match to TRBD1 (5 bases). Looked up from germline, CDR1 is LNHDA and CDR2 is SQIVND (reference sequence). V was pared by 3 bases and J by 2 bases, with 21 bases between. The CDR3 is made up of 18 amino acids. As DNA, the CDR3 is TGTGCCAGTAGTATGGGGCCACCAGCTTCCCTAAACACAGATACGCAGTATTTT. Its translation: CASSMGPPASLNTDTQYF.

Remarks on this clone: The same CDR3 arises from other DNA sequences in this sample as well. The chain links TRBV7-9 to TRBJ1-2; 9 bases map to TRBD1. The CDR3 runs 13 residues. The ends lost 2 bases at V and 8 bases at J; junction bases unmatched: 3. Germline-derived CDR1 and CDR2 are SEHNR and FQNEAQ (reference sequence). CDR3 sequence: CASSLPTGGGYTF. CDR3 nucleotide sequence: TGTGCCAGCAGCTTACCGACAGGGGGAGGCTACACCTTC. Based on the CDR3 plus reference TRBV7-9 and TRBJ1-2, the full variable domain is DTGVSQNPRHKITKRGQNVTFRCDPISEHNRLYWYRQTLGQGPEFLTYFQNEAQLEKSRLLSDRFSAERPKGSFSTLEIQRTEQGDSAMYLCASSLPTGGGYTFGSGTRLTVV.

The chain couples TRBV27 to TRBJ2-4; 7 bases agree with TRBD1. Germline V CDR1 and CDR2: MNHEY, SMNVEV (reference sequence). The CDR3 has 16 amino acids. Trimming at V came to 6 bases and at J to 0 bases, leaving 8 bases not matched to a gene. CDR3 in DNA: TGTGCCAGCAGCCCCGACAGGGCCTTAGCCAAAAACATTCAGTACTTC. It yields the protein CASSPDRALAKNIQYF.

CDR3 amino acids: CASSLLALGGELFF. In DNA form, the CDR3 reads TGTGCCAGCAGCTTATTAGCCCTCGGGGGGGAGCTGTTTTTT. The chain joins TRBV11-2 to TRBJ2-2; D remains ambiguous. The length of the CDR3 is 14 residues. The V gene's germline CDR1 is SGHAT and CDR2 FQNNGV. Trimming pared 2 bases from V and 8 bases from J, leaving 12 bases between.

This sequence joins TRBV5-1 and TRBJ2-7, with TRBD2 matching 11 bases. This CDR3 has 14 amino acids. Looked up from germline, CDR1 is SGHRS and CDR2 is YFSETQ. V was pared by 5 bases and J by 7 bases, with 8 bases of the junction left unmatched. This chain's CDR3 is CASRELAGADEQYF. The CDR3 nucleotides read TGCGCCAGCAGGGAACTAGCGGGAGCTGATGAGCAGTACTTC. Full variable domain (remainder filled in from reference TRBV5-1 and TRBJ2-7): KAGVTQTPRYLIKTRGQQVTLSCSPISGHRSVSWYQQTPGQGLQFLFEYFSETQRNKGNFPGRFSGRQFSNSRSEMNVSTLELGDSALYLCASRELAGADEQYFGPGTRLTVT.

This clone was seen just once. The V and J genes are TRBV7-9 and TRBJ2-7, with TRBD2 matching over 8 bases. The CDR3 has 14 residues. Trimming at V came to 2 bases and at J to 6 bases, leaving 6 bases not matched to a gene. Germline V CDR1 and CDR2: SEHNR, FQNEAQ (reference sequence). The CDR3 reads CASSLPGLGSEQYF. The CDR3 nucleotides are TGTGCCAGCAGCTTACCGGGACTAGGATCCGAGCAGTACTTC. Looking up the rest from reference TRBV7-9 and TRBJ2-7 gives the full variable domain: DTGVSQNPRHKITKRGQNVTFRCDPISEHNRLYWYRQTLGQGPEFLTYFQNEAQLEKSRLLSDRFSAERPKGSFSTLEIQRTEQGDSAMYLCASSLPGLGSEQYFGPGTRLTVT.

This chain connects TRBV19 to TRBJ1-5, with D tentatively TRBD1 (6 bases). The CDR3 covers 16 residues. V lost 9 bases and J lost 1, with 19 bases in between. CDR1 is LNHDA and CDR2 is SQIVND in the germline V gene (reference sequence). CDR3 loop: CASRYREISSNQPQHF. In DNA, the CDR3 is TGTGCCAGCCGGTACAGGGAAATTTCCAGCAATCAGCCCCAGCATTTT.

V gene TRBV28 combines with J gene TRBJ1-2; D remains ambiguous. Germline loops: CDR1 MDHEN, CDR2 SYDVKM. CDR3 length: 15 residues. The V end was cut by 5 bases, the J end by 6 bases, with 19 bases between. The CDR3 coding sequence is TGTGCCAGCAGTCCCCTTGGCCGGGAGAGGAATGGCTACACCTTC. Residues: CASSPLGRERNGYTF.